These 31 T cell receptor beta chains came from one sample sequenced in a study of kidney transplant recipient with SARS-CoV-2 infection. Each CDR3 protein is one row after TCRdb ran MiXCR on the reads. The repertoire holds fewer than 250,000 distinct CDR3 sequences, 29% seen once, with around 6.8% in the top ten. The input for sequencing was a blood sample, taken at baseline and on roughly day 120 from a kidney transplant recipient. The receptors come from a male patient between 25 and 39 years old who had COVID-19 and was a kidney transplant recipient. These T cells may partly come from the graft donor.

The table lists this clonotype with many counts. The chain combines TRBV5-1 with TRBJ2-5, with D tentatively TRBD2 (7 bases). CDR3 length: 14 amino acids. V gave up 3 bases and J gave up 3 bases, with 12 bases separating them. Germline CDR1 reads SGHRS; CDR2 reads YFSETQ. CDR3 loop: CASSYLGGEETQYF. DNA of the CDR3: TGCGCCAGCAGCTATTTAGGGGGGGAAGAGACCCAGTACTTC. Supplemented by reference TRBV5-1 and TRBJ2-5, the full variable domain reads KAGVTQTPRYLIKTRGQQVTLSCSPISGHRSVSWYQQTPGQGLQFLFEYFSETQRNKGNFPGRFSGRQFSNSRSEMNVSTLELGDSALYLCASSYLGGEETQYFGPGTRLLVL.

Many counts were recorded for this clonotype. The chain couples TRBV4-2 to TRBJ2-7, with 13 bases fitting TRBD2. The V segment lost 2 bases and the J segment 2 bases; nucleotides outside the gene matches: 18. CDR1 and CDR2 (germline): LGHNA, YNFKEQ. CDR3 length equals 21 residues. The CDR3 nucleotides read TGTGCCAGCAGCCAACACCTCCTCGGGACTAGCGGGATATTGCTACCCTACGAGCAGTACTTC. Residues: CASSQHLLGTSGILLPYEQYF.

This clonotype was counted ten times or more. This chain links TRBV7-8 with TRBJ1-1; D unclear. Germline assignment: CDR1 SGHVS and CDR2 FQNEAQ. With 5 bases removed from V and 7 bases from J, the gap between germline ends came to 11 bases. The CDR3 spans 12 residues. CDR3 sequence (DNA): TGTGCCAGCAGCCCCCAGGACGGTGAAGCTTTCTTT. Amino acid sequence: CASSPQDGEAFF.

Details on this clonotype: This may arise from a read error, as a much more abundant clone is one base away. The rearrangement uses TRBV5-6 and TRBJ1-4; D is possibly TRBD1 (6 bases). Germline lookup yields CDR1 SGHDT and CDR2 YYEEEE. This CDR3 comprises 15 residues. CDR3 sequence reads: CAGSLGVRGGEKLFF. DNA for the CDR3: TGTGCCGGCAGCCTCGGCGTGAGGGGGGGTGAAAAACTGTTTTTT.

Comment on this clonotype: A single base separates this from a much larger clone, so it may be a read error. V and J are TRBV5-1 and TRBJ1-2, with D hard to call. Germline CDR1 SGHRS, CDR2 YFSETQ. V lost 7 bases and J 4 bases, leaving 23 bases between the germline ends. The CDR3 runs 16 residues. CDR3 DNA sequence: TGCGCCAGCCACGAGGAATCGGTTCGAAGGACCTATGGCTACACCTTC. Translated, it gives CASHEESVRRTYGYTF.

The CDR3 bases are TGTGCCAGCAGCTTGGGGGGAGTGGTTTCGGAGACCCAGTACTTC. Translating gives CASSLGGVVSETQYF. The V call is TRBV5-8, the J call TRBJ2-5, with TRBD2 as a possible D gene (5 bases). Germline V gene sequence: CDR1 SGHTS, CDR2 YDEGEE. This CDR3 has 15 residues. V lost 0 bases to trimming and J lost 5 bases, with 14 bases between them.

This clonotype occurred many times. V gene TRBV9 combines with J gene TRBJ1-2, with D uncertain. The V and J ends lost 7 bases and 4 bases respectively, with 23 bases between them. The CDR3 length is 16 residues. CDR1 and CDR2 (germline): SGDLS, YYNGEE. CDR3 protein: CASCTGYSRKTYGYTF. The CDR3 nucleotides read TGTGCCAGCTGCACTGGGTACTCAAGAAAGACCTATGGCTACACCTTC. Full variable domain (outside the CDR3, taken from reference TRBV9 and TRBJ1-2): DSGVTQTPKHLITATGQRVTLRCSPRSGDLSVYWYQQSLDQGLQFLIQYYNGEERAKGNILERFSAQQFPDLHSELNLSSLELGDSALYFCASCTGYSRKTYGYTFGSGTRLTVV.

To note about this clonotype: This could be a read error, since a much larger clone is one nucleotide away. The chain has TRBV10-2 and TRBJ1-2; D is perhaps TRBD1 (5 bases). This CDR3 has 17 amino acids. Germline V lookup: CDR1 WSHSY, CDR2 SAAADI. The CDR3 bases are TGCGCCAGCAGTGTCGGGGCCACTTCTAGAAAGACCTATGGCTGCACCTTC. It translates to CASSVGATSRKTYGCTF.

A word on this clonotype: Being one base from a much bigger clone, this may be a read error. The CDR3 does not close with the conserved phenylalanine or tryptophan, likely indicating a read error. The chain employs TRBV7-2 and TRBJ2-7; tentatively, D is TRBD1 (6 bases). This CDR3 has 14 amino acids. Germline CDR1 reads SGHTA; CDR2 reads FQGNSA. Trimming cost V 3 bases and J 0 bases, with 9 bases left between them. The CDR3 DNA follows: TGTGCCAGCAGCTTGGGACAAAGCTCCTACGAGCAGTACCTC. This sequence encodes CASSLGQSSYEQYL.

This clonotype has more than one count but fewer than ten. Given a much more abundant clone one base away, this may be a read error. The CDR3 region has the DNA TGTGCCACCAGTGGAGGAAAGACCCAGTACTTC. Protein sequence: CATSGGKTQYF. The chain employs TRBV24-1 and TRBJ2-5, with D uncertain. From germline, CDR1 is KGHDR and CDR2 SFDVKD. CDR3 length: 11 amino acids. Trimming pared 5 bases from V and 6 bases from J, leaving 6 bases between.

This clonotype has ten or more counts. The rearrangement uses TRBV11-2 and TRBJ2-3; 8 bases agree with TRBD2. The V gene's germline CDR1 is SGHAT and CDR2 FQNNGV. The CDR3 runs to 15 residues. The trim removed 1 base at V and 4 bases at J, leaving 4 bases unmatched. CDR3 region: CASSLAGGWADTQYF. The CDR3 nucleotides read TGTGCCAGCAGCTTAGCGGGAGGGTGGGCAGATACGCAGTATTTT.

At least ten counts were recorded for this clonotype. V usage is TRBV19 and J usage is TRBJ1-6; 8 bases line up with TRBD1. Losses at the gene ends were 6 bases for V and 10 bases for J; bases not matched to a gene: 8. Germline V gene lookup returns CDR1 LNHDA and CDR2 SQIVND (reference sequence). The CDR3 runs 14 residues. Here the CDR3 DNA reads TGTGCCAGTAGCCAACAGGGGGGAAGGTCACCCCTCCACTTT. It encodes CASSQQGGRSPLHF.

Notes on this clonotype: A much larger clone lies a single base off, so this may be a read error. V gene TRBV28 combines with J gene TRBJ1-2, with 7 positions matching TRBD1. The CDR3 length is 13 residues. Germline V lookup: CDR1 MDHEN, CDR2 SYDVKM. Here the CDR3 reads CASSPPGGYGYIF. The CDR3 DNA follows: TGTGCCAGCAGTCCCCCAGGGGGTTATGGCTACATCTTC.

In this sample, this clonotype turned up a few times. V gene TRBV5-4 combines with J gene TRBJ1-2; 7 bases are shared with TRBD1. The germline V gene encodes CDR1 SGHNT and CDR2 YYREEE (reference sequence). With 0 bases clipped from V and 12 bases from J, the junction kept 8 bases outside the gene matches. The CDR3 contains 13 residues. The chain's CDR3 is CASSLEGARGHTF. The CDR3 region has the DNA TGTGCCAGCAGCTTGGAGGGGGCGCGGGGCCACACCTTC.

The table lists this clonotype with many counts. The genes are TRBV7-2 and TRBJ1-3; TRBD1 is a possible D gene (5 bases). The germline CDR1 and CDR2 sequences are SGHTA and FQGNSA. CDR3 length: 14 residues. V was shortened by 5 bases and J by 9 bases, with 17 bases between the two germline ends. CDR3 in amino acids: CASSIHGTSGTIYF. The CDR3 DNA is TGTGCCAGCAGCATTCACGGGACTTCGGGCACCATATATTTT.

On this clonotype: This may stem from a read error, because a much larger clone lies one nucleotide away. The chain carries TRBV25-1 and TRBJ1-5, with D tentatively TRBD1 (5 bases). Germline CDR1 is MGHDK and CDR2 is SYGVNS. The CDR3 runs to 12 residues. CDR3 protein: CASGAYNQLQHF. The CDR3, as DNA: TGTGCCAGCGGGGCCTATAATCAGCTCCAGCATTTT. Full variable domain (rest looked up from reference TRBV25-1 and TRBJ1-5): EADIYQTPRYLVIGTGKKITLECSQTMGHDKMYWYQQDPGMELHLIHYSYGVNSTEKGDLSSESTVSRIRTEHFPLTLESARPSHTSQYLCASGAYNQLQHFGDGTRLSIL.

As to this clonotype: It may be a read error: a sequence one base away is much more abundant. This chain joins TRBV6-1 and TRBJ1-2; D gene unclear. This CDR3 region has 17 residues. V gave up 5 bases and J gave up 4 bases, with 23 bases separating them. Germline V lookup: CDR1 MNHNS, CDR2 SASEGT. This chain's CDR3 is CASSRLFPMRKTYGYTF. The CDR3 DNA follows: TGTGCCAGCAGTAGATTGTTCCCTATGCGAAAGACCTATGGCTACACCTTC.

Turning to this clonotype: A read error is possible here, since a much larger clone lies one base away. The rearrangement uses TRBV5-1 and TRBJ1-1, with TRBD1 identical over 7 bases. The germline CDR1 and CDR2 sequences are SGHRS and YFSETQ. The CDR3 is 14 amino acids. V trimming: 7 bases; J trimming: 0 bases; junction bases outside the gene matches: 6. The CDR3 sequence is CASCTGALNTEAFF. The DNA for the CDR3 is TGCGCCAGCTGCACAGGGGCTCTGAACACTGAAGCTTTCTTT.

Concerning this clonotype: A single base separates this from a much larger clone, so it may be a read error. Likely a read error: the CDR3 ends without its conserved phenylalanine or tryptophan. The chain links TRBV5-6 to TRBJ2-7, with D perhaps being TRBD1 or TRBD2 (5 bases each). From germline, CDR1 is SGHDT and CDR2 YYEEEE. The V end lost 0 bases, the J end lost 6 bases, and 7 bases lay between the germline ends. The CDR3 has 12 residues. The CDR3 DNA reads TGTGCCAGCAGCTTGGGAGGGGTCGAGCAGTACGCC. As protein: CASSLGGVEQYA.

As to this clonotype: This may stem from a read error, because a much larger clone lies one nucleotide away. The V gene is TRBV7-9, the J gene TRBJ1-2, with D hard to call. The CDR3 has 17 amino acids. Germline V lookup: CDR1 SEHNR, CDR2 FQNEAQ (reference sequence). The V end lost 5 bases, the J end lost 6 bases, and 25 bases lay between the germline ends. The CDR3 DNA reads TGTGCCAGCAGCGAAAAGAAATACCATGGAAAGACCCATGGCTACACCTTC. This gives the protein CASSEKKYHGKTHGYTF.

This clonotype was found many times. The chain joins TRBV20-1 to TRBJ1-4; TRBD1 aligns across 8 bases. V trimming: 0 bases; J trimming: 8 bases; junction bases outside the gene matches: 5. The CDR3 totals 14 residues. Per germline, CDR1 DFQATT and CDR2 SNEGSKA (reference sequence). As DNA, the CDR3 is TGCAGTGCTAGAGATATACAGGGGGGCGAAAAACTGTTTTTT. The encoded protein is CSARDIQGGEKLFF.

Of note for this clonotype: A much larger clone sits a single nucleotide away, making a read error possible. The rearrangement joins TRBV5-4 to TRBJ2-7; D gene ambiguous. This CDR3 region has 13 residues. V dropped 3 bases and J dropped 1 base, with 8 bases sitting between them. Germline CDR1 is SGHNT and CDR2 is YYREEE (reference sequence). The CDR3 reads CASSSADSYEQYF. DNA of the CDR3: TGTGCCAGCAGCTCGGCAGATTCCTACGAGCAGTACTTC. Looking up the rest from reference TRBV5-4 and TRBJ2-7 gives the full variable domain: ETGVTQSPTHLIKTRGQQVTLRCSSQSGHNTVSWYQQALGQGPQFIFQYYREEENGRGNFPPRFSGLQFPNYSSELNVNALELDDSALYLCASSSADSYEQYFGPGTRLTVT.

This clonotype was counted at least ten times. The chain has TRBV10-2 and TRBJ1-2; D is undetermined. Germline lookup yields CDR1 WSHSY and CDR2 SAAADI. The CDR3 covers 17 residues. V lost 5 bases, J lost 4 bases, and 23 bases lay in between. In DNA, the CDR3 is TGCGCCAGCAGTATTACCGTCACTTCTAGAAAGACCTATGGCTACACCTTC. Translating it yields CASSITVTSRKTYGYTF.

Comments on this clonotype: Its ends do not fully match the called genes, so a read error is possible. V usage is TRBV20-1 and J usage is TRBJ1-5; TRBD1 matches 9 bases. The CDR3 sequence is 14 residues long. Germline assignment: CDR1 DFQATT and CDR2 SNEGSKA (reference sequence). The CDR3 reads CSAMDRGSNQTQHF. The CDR3 DNA follows: TGCAGTGCTATGGACAGGGGTAGCAATCAGACCCAGCATTTT.

This clonotype was recorded at least ten times. The chain has TRBV20-1 and TRBJ1-2; 7 nucleotides line up with TRBD1. Per the germline V gene, CDR1 is DFQATT and CDR2 is SNEGSKA (reference sequence). V was pared by 3 bases and J by 6 bases, with 4 bases of the junction left unmatched. The CDR3 is made up of 12 amino acids. CDR3 nucleotide sequence: TGCAGTGCTAGGGGGACAGTGGATGGCTACACCTTC. Its protein product is CSARGTVDGYTF.

Of note for this clonotype: A much larger clone lies one base from this, so it may be a read error. The genes are TRBV5-4 and TRBJ1-2; D gene ambiguous. Germline V CDR1 and CDR2: SGHNT, YYREEE (reference sequence). The CDR3 extends over 16 amino acids. Deletions cut 7 bases from V and 4 bases from J, with 23 bases between. CDR3 residues: CASPHIVPGKTYGYTF. In nucleotides, the CDR3 is TGTGCCAGCCCTCATATCGTACCAGGAAAGACCTATGGCTACACCTTC. Full variable domain (remainder filled in from reference TRBV5-4 and TRBJ1-2): ETGVTQSPTHLIKTRGQQVTLRCSSQSGHNTVSWYQQALGQGPQFIFQYYREEENGRGNFPPRFSGLQFPNYSSELNVNALELDDSALYLCASPHIVPGKTYGYTFGSGTRLTVV.

This clonotype was detected ten times or more. The genes are TRBV5-1 and TRBJ2-1, with no clear D. The CDR3 length is 16 residues. Germline CDR1 and CDR2: SGHRS and YFSETQ. V gave up 0 bases and J gave up 0 bases, with 10 bases separating them. CDR3 amino acids: CASSLGEKSSYNEQFF. The CDR3 coding sequence is TGCGCCAGCAGCTTGGGGGAAAAAAGCTCCTACAATGAGCAGTTCTTC.

This clonotype was detected many times. The chain combines TRBV5-4 with TRBJ1-2, with TRBD1 identical over 7 bases. The CDR3 contains 16 residues. The germline gives CDR1 SGHNT, CDR2 YYREEE (reference sequence). Trimming cost V 0 bases and J 5 bases; bases outside gene matches: 10. The CDR3 region has the DNA TGTGCCAGCAGCTTGGGACTCCGGACAGGAATGTATGGCTACACCTTC. This sequence encodes CASSLGLRTGMYGYTF.

This clonotype was seen just once. A read error may be the cause here, since a much bigger clone is one base away. This chain joins TRBV7-6 and TRBJ1-2; 7 bases line up with TRBD1. Germline V gene sequence: CDR1 SGHVS, CDR2 FNYEAQ. The CDR3 loop spans 13 amino acids. The CDR3 reads CASLKGTAYGHTF. CDR3 nucleotide sequence: TGTGCCAGCCTAAAGGGGACAGCTTATGGCCACACCTTC.

Regarding this clonotype: Possible read error: a much larger clone is one base away. V is TRBV10-1 and J is TRBJ1-1; no firm D call. Between the trimmed V and J ends, which lost 6 bases and 4 bases, there was a span of 15 bases. This CDR3 has 14 amino acids. Germline assignment: CDR1 WNHNN and CDR2 SYGVQD (reference sequence). CDR3: CASSEVPVGTEAFF. CDR3 in DNA: TGCGCCAGCAGCGAGGTTCCGGTAGGCACTGAAGCTTTCTTT.

This clonotype was recorded at least ten times. The V call is TRBV5-8, the J call TRBJ1-2; D gene unclear. Germline-derived CDR1 and CDR2 are SGHTS and YDEGEE. The length of the CDR3 is 16 residues. Trimming took off 7 bases at V and 4 bases at J, with 23 bases between the two ends. DNA for the CDR3: TGTGCCAGCTCCGAATCTCATCCACGAAAGACCTATGGCTACACCTTC. Residues: CASSESHPRKTYGYTF.